Below, 30 T cell receptor beta chains from the same sample are listed, as sequenced in a study of CD8 T cells in Susac syndrome. RNA was extracted with the RNeasy kit, and a quantity of about 0.45 to 1 ug was reverse transcribed using random hexamers. TCRdb analysed the immunoSEQ multiplex PCR reads with MiXCR anew, one entry per CDR3 protein. The sample lists roughly 86,000 distinct CDR3 sequences, about 96% occurring once. The sequencing input was CD8+ T cells from PBMCs. The receptors come from a human donor with Susac syndrome.

V and J are TRBV4-3 and TRBJ1-2; D is perhaps TRBD1 (5 bases). CDR1 LGHNA and CDR2 YSLEER come from the germline V gene. The CDR3 has 14 residues. V was cut by 0 bases and J by 4 bases, with 9 bases left in between. The CDR3 protein is CASSQDLGTYGYTF. DNA of the CDR3: TGCGCCAGCAGCCAAGATTTAGGGACCTATGGCTACACCTTC.

The chain couples TRBV29-1 to TRBJ2-7; 8 bases match TRBD2. Germline V CDR1 and CDR2: SQVTM, ANQGSEA. This CDR3 has 16 amino acids. The V segment lost 5 bases and the J segment 4 bases; nucleotides outside the gene matches: 16. Here the CDR3 DNA reads TGCAGCGTTTTCCTGGGAAGCGGGGGAGAAATATACGAGCAGTACTTC. Amino acid sequence: CSVFLGSGGEIYEQYF.

This rearrangement joins TRBV3-1 to TRBJ2-1; D perhaps matches TRBD1 (5 bases). This CDR3 is 15 amino acids long. CDR1 LGHDT and CDR2 YNNKEL come from the germline V gene (reference sequence). Trimming took 4 bases from V and 2 from J, leaving 12 bases between them. In DNA form, the CDR3 reads TGTGCCAGCAGCCCTGCCGACAGTGCCTACAATGAGCAGTTCTTC. Translation gives CASSPADSAYNEQFF.

The genes are TRBV3-1 and TRBJ1-1; a weak D match, TRBD1 (5 bases). From germline, CDR1 is LGHDT and CDR2 YNNKEL (reference sequence). V gave up 1 base and J gave up 3 bases, with 9 bases separating them. The CDR3 covers 14 residues. CDR3 coding DNA: TGTGCCAGCAGCCAAGCTTCGGGGGACACTGAAGCTTTCTTT. Residues: CASSQASGDTEAFF.

The gene calls are TRBV20-1 and TRBJ2-7, with 8 bases identical to TRBD1. The CDR3 has 15 amino acids. The ends lost 6 bases at V and 3 bases at J; junction bases unmatched: 13. CDR1 is DFQATT and CDR2 is SNEGSKA in the germline V gene (reference sequence). The CDR3 is CSARIPGQEFYEQYF. DNA for the CDR3: TGCAGTGCCCGTATACCGGGACAGGAGTTCTACGAGCAGTACTTC.

The V gene is TRBV6-2 or TRBV6-3, the J gene TRBJ2-7, with 9 bases that match TRBD2. The germline V gene encodes CDR1 MNHEY and CDR2 SVGEGT. The CDR3 has 15 residues. V shed 5 bases, J shed 3 bases, and the junction held 8 bases outside the gene matches. CDR3 nucleotides: TGTGCCAGCAGTGATCCGGGACTAGCCAACTACGAGCAGTACTTC. Translation gives CASSDPGLANYEQYF.

This chain uses TRBV12-3 or TRBV12-4 with TRBJ1-2; tentative D call: TRBD1 (5 bases). This CDR3 is built from 14 residues. The V end lost 6 bases, the J end lost 3 bases, and 14 bases lay between the germline ends. The CDR3 bases are TGTGCCAGCAGCGCCCTTAGGGGTCACTATGGCTACACCTTC. Its translation is CASSALRGHYGYTF.

The genes are TRBV27 and TRBJ1-1; weak D call: TRBD1 (5 bases). Trimming removed 4 bases from V and 0 bases from J, with 9 bases in between. The germline V gene has CDR1 MNHEY and CDR2 SMNVEV (reference sequence). The CDR3 covers 14 residues. CDR3 amino acids: CASSSQGMNTEAFF. The CDR3 DNA reads as TGTGCCAGCAGTTCCCAGGGTATGAACACTGAAGCTTTCTTT.

The rearrangement joins TRBV12-3 or TRBV12-4 to TRBJ2-1; 13 bases line up with TRBD2. The CDR3 contains 15 residues. V lost 3 bases to trimming and J lost 4 bases; unmatched junction nucleotides: 0. The CDR3 DNA reads as TGTGCCAGCAGTTTGACTAGCGGGGGGTACAATGAGCAGTTCTTC. Protein sequence: CASSLTSGGYNEQFF.

CDR3 bases: TGTGCCTGGAGTGTTCTAGACAGGGTGTCGAACACCGGGGAGCTGTTTTTT. As protein: CAWSVLDRVSNTGELFF. The chain couples TRBV30 to TRBJ2-2; TRBD1 matches at 7 bases. The germline gives CDR1 GTSNPN, CDR2 SVGIG (reference sequence). V was pared by 0 bases and J by 0 bases, with 7 bases of the junction left unmatched. The CDR3 covers 17 residues.

The chain combines TRBV19 with TRBJ2-5, with a weak D call TRBD2 (5 bases). Trimming removed 4 bases from V and 0 bases from J, with 12 bases in between. The germline V gene has CDR1 LNHDA and CDR2 SQIVND (reference sequence). The CDR3 covers 15 residues. CDR3 nucleotides: TGTGCCAGTAGTAGGAATCGAGGGTACCAAGAGACCCAGTACTTC. Encoded protein: CASSRNRGYQETQYF.

The chain couples TRBV4-1 to TRBJ2-3; TRBD2 agrees at 7 bases. The ends lost 6 bases at V and 2 bases at J; junction bases unmatched: 11. Germline values: CDR1 MGHRA, CDR2 YSYEKL. The length of the CDR3 is 16 residues. The CDR3 here is CASSPNGLAATDTQYF. The CDR3 DNA follows: TGCGCCAGCAGTCCCAACGGGCTAGCGGCCACAGATACGCAGTATTTT.

The genes are TRBV12-3 or TRBV12-4 and TRBJ2-1; 11 bases agree with TRBD2. The CDR3 is 16 amino acids. Trimming removed 6 bases from V and 9 bases from J; junction bases left unmatched: 13. CDR3 sequence (DNA): TGTGCCAGCAGGGAATTAGCGGGGGGGCCCCTCGGTGAGCAGTTCTTC. Encoded protein: CASRELAGGPLGEQFF.

This chain connects TRBV6-5 to TRBJ1-5; no definite D call. The CDR3 covers 17 residues. Trimming pared 1 base from V and 1 base from J, leaving 14 bases between. Germline values: CDR1 MNHEY, CDR2 SVGAGI. CDR3 sequence (DNA): TGTGCCAGCAGTTACTTTTCAGGCCCTGGGAGCAATCAGCCCCAGCATTTT. This encodes CASSYFSGPGSNQPQHF.

V is TRBV6-2 or TRBV6-3 and J is TRBJ2-6, with D perhaps assigned TRBD1 or TRBD2 (5 bases each). The CDR3 is made up of 15 amino acids. The V gene lost 2 bases and the J gene lost 0 bases, with 5 bases spanning the gap. Germline V gene lookup returns CDR1 MNHEY and CDR2 SVGEGT. The CDR3 spells CASSYGGSGANVLTF. In DNA, the CDR3 is TGTGCCAGCAGTTACGGGGGCTCTGGGGCCAACGTCCTGACTTTC.

The chain carries TRBV7-2 and TRBJ2-7; TRBD2 might be the D (6 bases). The CDR3 sequence is 15 residues long. The germline V gene encodes CDR1 SGHTA and CDR2 FQGNSA. Trimming removed 0 bases at V and 5 bases at J, with 14 bases between. CDR3 DNA: TGTGCCAGCAGCTTAGCGTGGCCGCGGGGTGACGAGCAGTACTTC. Translated: CASSLAWPRGDEQYF.

The chain joins TRBV6-2 or TRBV6-3 to TRBJ2-7, with 7 bases identical to TRBD1. With 8 bases clipped from V and 3 bases from J, the junction kept 7 bases outside the gene matches. Germline CDR1 and CDR2: MNHEY and SVGEGT. The CDR3 has 13 residues. The CDR3 protein is CASLRNRGYEQYF. The CDR3 DNA reads as TGTGCCAGCCTCCGGAACAGGGGCTACGAGCAGTACTTC.

The chain recombines TRBV21-1 with TRBJ1-5. TRBV21-1 is assigned pseudogene status. The CDR3 spans 17 residues. The CDR3 sequence: CASSLGPRAGQEEPQHF. CDR3 DNA: TGTGCCAGCAGCTTAGGCCCTCGGGCCGGGCAAGAGGAGCCCCAGCATTTT.

The chain uses TRBV6-5 and TRBJ2-1; 7 positions match TRBD2. From germline, CDR1 is MNHEY and CDR2 SVGAGI. V lost 1 base to trimming and J lost 6 bases; unmatched junction nucleotides: 6. The CDR3 runs 15 residues. DNA of the CDR3: TGTGCCAGCAGTTACTTGGCGGGGGAGGGCAATGAGCAGTTCTTC. This gives the protein CASSYLAGEGNEQFF.

In this sample, this clonotype turned up once. The rearrangement joins TRBV4-1 to TRBJ2-3, with a possible D match to TRBD2 (6 bases). The V gene's germline CDR1 is MGHRA and CDR2 YSYEKL. Trimming left V 1 base short and J 4 bases short, with 15 bases between. The CDR3 sequence is 16 residues long. The CDR3 DNA follows: TGCGCCAGCAGCCAAGTCGCGGGAATGTACGCAGATACGCAGTATTTT. This gives the protein CASSQVAGMYADTQYF.

The rearrangement uses TRBV6-5 and TRBJ1-2; tentatively, D is TRBD1 (5 bases). The V gene lost 9 bases and the J gene lost 4 bases, with 9 bases spanning the gap. Per germline, CDR1 MNHEY and CDR2 SVGAGI. This CDR3 has 11 residues. This CDR3 is CASTGGYGYTF. As DNA, the CDR3 is TGTGCCAGTACGGGGGGCTATGGCTACACCTTC.

The chain combines TRBV20-1 with TRBJ2-7; 7 bases agree with TRBD1. Germline CDR1 and CDR2: DFQATT and SNEGSKA (reference sequence). V lost 3 bases, J lost 2 bases, and 1 base stayed unmatched. This CDR3 comprises 12 residues. For the CDR3, the DNA is TGCAGTGCTAGGGGGACAGCCTACGAGCAGTACTTC. As protein: CSARGTAYEQYF.

The genes are TRBV15 and TRBJ2-1, with D perhaps matching TRBD2 (6 bases). V lost 3 bases, J lost 4 bases, and 13 bases lay in between. Germline CDR1 and CDR2: LNHNV and YYDKDF (reference sequence). The CDR3 extends over 15 amino acids. CDR3 residues: CATSSGGSSYNEQFF. The CDR3 nucleotides are TGTGCCACCAGCAGCGGGGGTTCGTCTTACAATGAGCAGTTCTTC.

The chain carries TRBV5-4 and TRBJ2-5; 10 positions agree with TRBD2. The CDR3 sequence is 16 residues long. The germline CDR1 and CDR2 sequences are SGHNT and YYREEE (reference sequence). Trimming cost V 0 bases and J 1 base; bases outside gene matches: 3. This CDR3 reads CASSLAQRGGQETQYF. The CDR3 DNA follows: TGTGCCAGCAGCTTGGCCCAGCGGGGGGGCCAAGAGACCCAGTACTTC.

This chain connects TRBV3-1 to TRBJ1-2; no definite D call. CDR3 length: 19 amino acids. V dropped 0 bases and J dropped 3 bases, with 23 bases sitting between them. The germline V gene encodes CDR1 LGHDT and CDR2 YNNKEL (reference sequence). The CDR3 region is CASSQDLIGPTSGDYGYTF. CDR3 bases: TGTGCCAGCAGCCAAGATCTTATTGGACCCACGTCCGGGGACTATGGCTACACCTTC.

This chain uses TRBV20-1 with TRBJ2-6; D is unresolved. The CDR3 is made up of 18 amino acids. Trimming removed 3 bases from V and 1 base from J, with 19 bases in between. Germline CDR1 DFQATT, CDR2 SNEGSKA (reference sequence). The CDR3 nucleotides read TGCAGTGCTAGGGCCTATCCCAAAGTGGGATCTGGGGCCAACGTCCTGACTTTC. Its translation: CSARAYPKVGSGANVLTF.

The genes are TRBV12-3 or TRBV12-4 and TRBJ2-2; D is unclear. The CDR3 is 12 residues long. In DNA, the CDR3 is TGTGGGGGTCGGGTTGACACCGGGGAGCTGTTTTTT. Translated: CGGRVDTGELFF.

The gene calls are TRBV13 and TRBJ2-7; 10 positions agree with TRBD2. Losses at the gene ends were 1 base for V and 5 bases for J; bases not matched to a gene: 5. CDR3 length equals 15 residues. Germline CDR1 is PRHDT and CDR2 is FYEKMQ (reference sequence). The CDR3 region has the DNA TGTGCCAGCAGCTTAGCACTAGCGGGGACGGACGAGCAGTACTTC. Amino acid sequence: CASSLALAGTDEQYF.

This rearrangement joins TRBV7-2 to TRBJ2-4; maybe TRBD1 (5 bases). Trimming took 1 base from V and 2 from J, leaving 15 bases between them. Germline-derived CDR1 and CDR2 are SGHTA and FQGNSA. The CDR3 has 17 amino acids. DNA of the CDR3: TGTGCCAGCAGCTTAGTAGGCAGGGTTCTTACCAAAAACATTCAGTACTTC. Its translation is CASSLVGRVLTKNIQYF.

The V and J genes are TRBV29-1 and TRBJ1-1; 10 positions match TRBD1. The CDR3 covers 15 residues. Germline assignment: CDR1 SQVTM and CDR2 ANQGSEA. J was trimmed by 4 bases and V by 4 bases; bases with no gene match: 9. The chain's CDR3 is CSVARTGGRTTEAFF. The CDR3 nucleotides are TGCAGCGTTGCCCGGACAGGGGGTCGGACCACTGAAGCTTTCTTT.